The 7 T cell receptor beta chains given below trace back to one sample, sequenced in a study of blood T cell repertoires in COVID-19. This table comes from immunoSEQ multiplex PCR, and its TCRdb copy is limited to in-frame clones, with some not included. The sample includes about 210,000 clones, around 86% of them seen just once. The sample taken for sequencing was peripheral blood. The receptors originated from a woman between 70 and 85 years old with COVID-19, enrolled during active disease.

This clone was counted once. V and J are TRBV5-5 and TRBJ1-5; 7 nucleotides line up with TRBD1. Germline V gene lookup returns CDR1 SGHKS and CDR2 YYEKEE (reference sequence). The CDR3 contains 16 residues. Germline trimming cut 4 bases from V and 3 bases from J; bases unmatched to any gene: 10. Here the CDR3 DNA reads TGTGCCAGCAGCCCCACCGGGACAGCTTACAATCAGCCCCAGCATTTT. Its protein is CASSPTGTAYNQPQHF.

This clone showed up just once. The rearrangement links TRBV19 to TRBJ1-2; TRBD1 aligns across 7 bases. The CDR3 spans 14 residues. Germline V gene data show CDR1 as LNHDA and CDR2 as SQIVND (reference sequence). The V segment lost 5 bases and the J segment 2 bases; nucleotides outside the gene matches: 5. CDR3 DNA: TGTGCCAGTAGTGTCGACAGGGACAACTATGGCTACACCTTC. Amino acid sequence: CASSVDRDNYGYTF.

This clone was seen more than once but under ten times. The rearrangement links TRBV24-1 to TRBJ2-1; 9 bases fit TRBD1. The germline V gene has CDR1 KGHDR and CDR2 SFDVKD. The CDR3 has 17 residues. Trimming at V came to 4 bases and at J to 2 bases, leaving 8 bases not matched to a gene. CDR3 protein: CATSDSPGQGPYNEQFF. CDR3 sequence (DNA): TGTGCCACCAGTGACTCCCCTGGACAGGGGCCCTACAATGAGCAGTTCTTC.

This sequence joins TRBV20-1 and TRBJ1-1; no clear D gene. The germline V gene has CDR1 DFQATT and CDR2 SNEGSKA (reference sequence). The V end lost 5 bases, the J end lost 1 base, and 5 bases lay between the germline ends. The CDR3 length is 11 residues. The DNA of the CDR3 is TGCAGTGCTCCTCCGAACACTGAAGCTTTCTTT. Translated, it gives CSAPPNTEAFF.

This rearrangement joins TRBV6-2 or TRBV6-3 to TRBJ1-1; tentative D call: TRBD1 (6 bases). V was cut by 4 bases and J by 5 bases, with 11 bases left in between. CDR1 and CDR2 from the germline V gene are MNHEY and SVGEGT. The CDR3 extends over 13 amino acids. The CDR3 here is CASSLNRATEAFF. In DNA, the CDR3 is TGTGCCAGCAGTTTAAACAGGGCGACTGAAGCTTTCTTT.

The chain links TRBV9 to TRBJ2-7; 10 bases match TRBD1. The CDR3 totals 14 residues. Looked up from germline, CDR1 is SGDLS and CDR2 is YYNGEE. V was pared by 3 bases and J by 6 bases, with 6 bases of the junction left unmatched. Here the CDR3 reads CASSASDRGREQYF. DNA for the CDR3: TGTGCCAGCAGCGCTTCCGACAGGGGGCGCGAGCAGTACTTC.

The rearrangement uses TRBV5-1 and TRBJ2-3, with 10 nucleotides matching TRBD1. CDR3 length: 14 residues. Germline CDR1 and CDR2: SGHRS and YFSETQ. V trimming: 4 bases; J trimming: 6 bases; junction bases outside the gene matches: 5. CDR3 residues: CASSRQGAADTQYF. The CDR3 DNA reads as TGCGCCAGCAGCCGACAGGGGGCTGCGGATACGCAGTATTTT.